This entry lists 32 T cell receptor beta chains sequenced from one sample in a study of CD8 T cells in ankylosing spondylitis. These receptors' antigens are unknown. Study results and limitations: A motif of 7 to 9 highly homologous TCR beta variants was seen as apparently characteristic of ankylosing spondylitis blood.

TCRdb re-derived calls from the 5' RACE reads in MiXCR, one entry per CDR3 protein. The sample lists some 840,000 distinct CDR3 sequences, 12% occurring once. The sequencing input was blood, either unsorted or a sorted T cell fraction (not recorded which). These receptors were obtained from a male donor with ankylosing spondylitis.

CDR3 DNA sequence: TGCAGTGCCAATGGACCCTCTGAAAAACTGTTTTTT. As protein: CSANGPSEKLFF. The V call is TRBV20-1, the J call TRBJ1-4; D unresolved. Between the trimmed V and J ends, which lost 6 bases and 7 bases, there was a span of 12 bases. Germline values: CDR1 DFQATT, CDR2 SNEGSKA (reference sequence). This CDR3 region has 12 residues.

This chain links TRBV20-1 with TRBJ1-1; TRBD1 is a possible D gene (5 bases). This CDR3 contains 14 residues. The germline CDR1 and CDR2 sequences are DFQATT and SNEGSKA (reference sequence). The ends were cut back, 1 base at V and 4 bases at J, with 13 bases in the middle. The CDR3 bases are TGCAGTGCTAGAGCATGGGACGCCGCCACTGAAGCTTTCTTT. This sequence encodes CSARAWDAATEAFF.

Turning to this clonotype: The limits of the CDR3 on the DNA are not certain, so only TCRdb's listed CDR3 is given. The chain combines TRBV7-3 with TRBJ1-2; the D segment call TRBD1 is taken from the table without a DNA check. The CDR3 is 15 amino acids in total, end residues counted. Germline CDR1 SGHTA, CDR2 FQGTGA. CDR3 residues: CASSLISGQGYGYTF.

This clonotype was recorded at least ten times. The chain uses TRBV5-1 and TRBJ2-6, with D possibly being TRBD2 (6 bases). This CDR3 has 19 residues. Germline CDR1 reads SGHRS; CDR2 reads YFSETQ. Trimming cost V 3 bases and J 0 bases, with 19 bases left between them. CDR3 coding DNA: TGCGCCAGCAGCTCGATACCACCGGGAGTCCTCTCTGGGGCCAACGTCCTGACTTTC. Translation: CASSSIPPGVLSGANVLTF. Together with reference TRBV5-1 and TRBJ2-6, the CDR3 gives the full variable domain: KAGVTQTPRYLIKTRGQQVTLSCSPISGHRSVSWYQQTPGQGLQFLFEYFSETQRNKGNFPGRFSGRQFSNSRSEMNVSTLELGDSALYLCASSSIPPGVLSGANVLTFGAGSRLTVL.

The V and J genes are TRBV6-5 and TRBJ2-7; D is uncertain. V was cut by 4 bases and J by 0 bases, with 13 bases left in between. The CDR3 is 15 residues long. CDR1 and CDR2 from the germline V gene are MNHEY and SVGAGI. The CDR3 nucleotides are TGTGCCAGCAGTTCCATAGCCCGGCGCTCCTACGAGCAGTACTTC. Translation gives CASSSIARRSYEQYF.

The chain links TRBV7-3 to TRBJ2-3; D may be TRBD2 (6 bases). There are 16 residues in the CDR3. CDR1 SGHTA and CDR2 FQGTGA come from the germline V gene. The germline V and J ends were trimmed by 5 bases and 4 bases, with 19 bases remaining between them. CDR3 DNA: TGTGCCAGCAGCCCACTTGGGGGGACTGGAGCAGATACGCAGTATTTT. It codes for CASSPLGGTGADTQYF.

This clonotype has a handful of counts. The chain joins TRBV20-1 to TRBJ2-3; 7 bases are a match to TRBD2. The ends lost 7 bases at V and 2 bases at J; junction bases unmatched: 3. The germline V gene has CDR1 DFQATT and CDR2 SNEGSKA (reference sequence). The CDR3 runs 12 residues. The CDR3 nucleotides read TGCAGTGTGGGGGGGGACACAGATACGCAGTATTTT. It is translated as CSVGGDTDTQYF.

The chain links TRBV6-5 to TRBJ2-7; D is undetermined. Trimming stripped 4 bases from V and 4 bases from J, with 11 bases between. Germline V gene sequence: CDR1 MNHEY, CDR2 SVGAGI. The CDR3 contains 13 residues. CDR3 in amino acids: CASSSDLGYEQYF. The CDR3 DNA reads TGTGCCAGCAGTTCTGACCTTGGGTACGAGCAGTACTTC.

This clonotype was detected a few times. The rearrangement uses TRBV6-6 and TRBJ2-7; either TRBD1 or TRBD2 may fit D (6 bases each). The CDR3 is made up of 12 amino acids. Trimming cost V 11 bases and J 3 bases, with 14 bases left between them. The V gene's germline CDR1 is MNHNY and CDR2 SVGAGI (reference sequence). In DNA, the CDR3 is TGTGCCGCCGGAGGGGGGCTCTACGAGCAGTACTTC. It is translated as CAAGGGLYEQYF.

CDR3 coding DNA: TGTGCCAGCAGCTTAATCTACGACGGCGAGCAGTACTTC. This translates into CASSLIYDGEQYF. The gene calls are TRBV7-6 and TRBJ2-7; D is undetermined. The CDR3 is 13 residues long. Trimming took off 2 bases at V and 6 bases at J, with 11 bases between the two ends. Germline V gene lookup returns CDR1 SGHVS and CDR2 FNYEAQ.

J is TRBJ1-2 and V is TRBV5-1; TRBD1 agrees at 10 bases. Per the germline V gene, CDR1 is SGHRS and CDR2 is YFSETQ. With V trimmed by 4 bases and J by 8 bases, 5 bases remained unmatched. The length of the CDR3 is 13 residues. The CDR3 sequence is CASSTTGGRGYTF. The CDR3 nucleotides read TGCGCCAGCAGCACGACAGGGGGCAGAGGCTACACCTTC.

About this clonotype itself: Because it lacks the conserved phenylalanine or tryptophan at the end, this CDR3 is likely a read error. J is TRBJ2-1 and V is TRBV7-9; 7 bases match TRBD2. This CDR3 spans 16 amino acids. J gave up 6 bases and V 0 bases, and 8 bases lay outside the gene matches. Per the germline V gene, CDR1 is SEHNR and CDR2 is FQNEAQ (reference sequence). The CDR3 DNA is TGTGCCAGCAGCTTAGCGCTGACTAGCCCCAGCAATGAGCAGTTCCTC. This translates into CASSLALTSPSNEQFL.

This chain connects TRBV5-1 to TRBJ2-7, with 9 nucleotides matching TRBD2. This CDR3 spans 14 amino acids. The V segment lost 4 bases and the J segment 2 bases; nucleotides outside the gene matches: 4. CDR1 is SGHRS, CDR2 YFSETQ, per germline. The CDR3 DNA is TGCGCCAGCAGCGCTAGCGGGGCACCCTACGAGCAGTACTTC. This sequence encodes CASSASGAPYEQYF.

This clonotype was seen more than once but under ten times. The rearrangement uses TRBV7-9 and TRBJ2-7; D perhaps matches TRBD2 (5 bases). Germline values: CDR1 SEHNR, CDR2 FQNEAQ (reference sequence). The CDR3 length is 12 residues. Trimming stripped 2 bases from V and 10 bases from J, with 12 bases between. The CDR3 reads CASSLSFGGQYF. Written as DNA, the CDR3 is TGTGCCAGCAGCTTAAGCTTTGGAGGACAGTACTTC.

This clonotype was detected many times. The chain uses TRBV6-5 and TRBJ2-6; D not certain. Germline CDR1 and CDR2: MNHEY and SVGAGI. The CDR3 has 13 residues. V gave up 2 bases and J gave up 2 bases, with 1 base separating them. CDR3 bases: TGTGCCAGCAGTTACCCTGGGGCCAACGTCCTGACTTTC. It codes for CASSYPGANVLTF.

This clonotype has at least ten counts. V usage is TRBV5-1 and J usage is TRBJ1-1; 9 nucleotides agree with TRBD1. Germline V gene lookup returns CDR1 SGHRS and CDR2 YFSETQ. The trim removed 0 bases at V and 5 bases at J, leaving 8 bases unmatched. The length of the CDR3 is 16 residues. The CDR3 spells CASSLVGTGLGTEAFF. DNA for the CDR3: TGCGCCAGCAGCTTGGTTGGGACAGGGTTAGGTACTGAAGCTTTCTTT.

This clonotype occurred a few times. The rearrangement joins TRBV6-2 or TRBV6-3 to TRBJ2-2, with D possibly matching TRBD1 (6 bases). The V end lost 6 bases, the J end lost 6 bases, and 8 bases lay between the germline ends. The germline V gene has CDR1 MNHEY and CDR2 SVGEGT. The CDR3 consists of 12 residues. The CDR3 loop is CASRQGSGELFF. The DNA for the CDR3 is TGTGCCAGCAGACAGGGTTCCGGGGAGCTGTTTTTT.

This clonotype was counted a few times. The rearrangement joins TRBV29-1 to TRBJ2-3, with TRBD2 matching 8 bases. Germline V gives CDR1 SQVTM, CDR2 ANQGSEA. Trimming took 3 bases from V and 3 from J; bases not matched to a gene: 2. The CDR3 runs to 13 residues. DNA for the CDR3: TGCAGCGTTGATGAGCGGGGGACAGATACGCAGTATTTT. Translating it yields CSVDERGTDTQYF.

This clonotype was observed a few times. V and J are TRBV5-1 and TRBJ2-3; D perhaps matches TRBD2 (5 bases). Germline values: CDR1 SGHRS, CDR2 YFSETQ. This CDR3 is built from 15 residues. Trimming stripped 0 bases from V and 1 base from J, with 9 bases between. The CDR3 DNA follows: TGCGCCAGCAGCTTGGCGAAGGAGGGCACAGATACGCAGTATTTT. It encodes CASSLAKEGTDTQYF.

This clonotype was observed a handful of times. The V gene is TRBV7-2, the J gene TRBJ1-1; D is undetermined. V lost 1 base and J lost 0, with 15 bases in between. This CDR3 spans 17 amino acids. The germline V gene encodes CDR1 SGHTA and CDR2 FQGNSA. Written as DNA, the CDR3 is TGTGCCAGCAGCTTAGTACAGTCCCAAACATTGAACACTGAAGCTTTCTTT. Protein: CASSLVQSQTLNTEAFF.

This rearrangement joins TRBV24-1 to TRBJ2-2, with D perhaps being TRBD1 or TRBD2 (5 bases each). V was pared by 6 bases and J by 3 bases, with 16 bases between. Germline V gene sequence: CDR1 KGHDR, CDR2 SFDVKD. This CDR3 contains 16 residues. DNA of the CDR3: TGTGCCACCAGTTCCCGGGTGGGGACGGACACCGGGGAGCTGTTTTTT. Its protein is CATSSRVGTDTGELFF.

The V and J genes are TRBV4-3 and TRBJ2-3, with 12 bases that match TRBD2. The CDR3 is 18 residues long. V dropped 1 base and J dropped 5; count of bases not matched to a gene: 10. Germline CDR1 and CDR2: LGHNA and YSLEER. CDR3 DNA sequence: TGCGCCAGCAGCCAAGGACTAGCGGGGGTGAGAAGGCAAGATACGCAGTATTTT. It translates to CASSQGLAGVRRQDTQYF.

The V and J genes are TRBV10-3 and TRBJ2-3; TRBD2 aligns across 10 bases. This CDR3 region has 17 residues. Trimming cost V 0 bases and J 0 bases; bases outside gene matches: 3. Germline V gives CDR1 ENHRY, CDR2 SYGVKD. This chain's CDR3 is CAISESLAGGSTDTQYF. CDR3 nucleotide sequence: TGTGCCATCAGTGAGTCCTTAGCGGGGGGCAGCACAGATACGCAGTATTTT.

V is TRBV7-9 and J is TRBJ2-3, with D possibly being TRBD2 (6 bases). Looked up from germline, CDR1 is SEHNR and CDR2 is FQNEAQ (reference sequence). The CDR3 runs to 12 residues. Trimming pared 9 bases from V and 1 base from J, leaving 8 bases between. CDR3 sequence reads: CASGGGTDTQYF. In nucleotides, the CDR3 is TGTGCCAGTGGAGGGGGCACAGATACGCAGTATTTT.

This clonotype was seen a few times. V gene TRBV20-1 combines with J gene TRBJ1-1; D gene unclear. The germline V gene has CDR1 DFQATT and CDR2 SNEGSKA (reference sequence). The CDR3 totals 13 residues. The V and J ends lost 5 bases and 7 bases respectively, with 17 bases between them. The chain's CDR3 is CSAGSLRYIEAFF. CDR3 DNA: TGCAGTGCTGGAAGTCTAAGGTATATTGAAGCTTTCTTT.

The chain combines TRBV6-6 with TRBJ2-3, with 10 positions matching TRBD2. The CDR3 is 13 residues long. Unmatched junction bases numbered 5, after V lost 10 bases and J lost 4 bases. Per the germline V gene, CDR1 is MNHNY and CDR2 is SVGAGI (reference sequence). The CDR3 loop reads CATVAGGADTQYF. In DNA, the CDR3 is TGTGCCACCGTAGCGGGAGGAGCAGATACGCAGTATTTT.

CDR3 in amino acids: CASSFAWGGYTF. The CDR3 DNA reads as TGTGCCAGCAGCTTTGCTTGGGGAGGCTACACCTTC. The chain employs TRBV7-2 and TRBJ1-2; no clear D gene. With 3 bases removed from V and 8 bases from J, the gap between germline ends came to 10 bases. The CDR3 has 12 amino acids. Germline CDR1 SGHTA, CDR2 FQGNSA.

Ten or more counts support this clonotype. V usage is TRBV29-1 and J usage is TRBJ1-1, with 8 nucleotides matching TRBD1. The CDR3 is made up of 13 amino acids. The germline V gene has CDR1 SQVTM and CDR2 ANQGSEA. The trim removed 5 bases at V and 3 bases at J, leaving 5 bases unmatched. The CDR3 region is CSVSSGQDTEAFF. The DNA for the CDR3 is TGCAGCGTTTCCTCGGGACAGGACACTGAAGCTTTCTTT. Looking up the rest from reference TRBV29-1 and TRBJ1-1 gives the full variable domain: SAVISQKPSRDICQRGTSLTIQCQVDSQVTMMFWYRQQPGQSLTLIATANQGSEATYESGFVIDKFPISRPNLTFSTLTVSNMSPEDSSIYLCSVSSGQDTEAFFGQGTRLTVV.

The J gene is TRBJ2-1, the V gene TRBV4-1; a weak D match, TRBD2 (5 bases). V dropped 1 base and J dropped 3 bases, with 10 bases sitting between them. Germline V gene lookup returns CDR1 MGHRA and CDR2 YSYEKL. This CDR3 comprises 15 residues. The CDR3 DNA is TGCGCCAGCAGCCAAGGGGCGGGTTTCTACAATGAGCAGTTCTTC. Its protein is CASSQGAGFYNEQFF.

This clonotype has just a few counts. CDR3 sequence reads: CASSSGTQSYNEQFF. CDR3 in DNA: TGCGCCAGCAGCAGCGGGACCCAGTCCTACAATGAGCAGTTCTTC. The chain employs TRBV5-1 and TRBJ2-1; TRBD2 agrees at 7 bases. J gave up 1 base and V 4 bases, and 5 bases lay outside the gene matches. Germline V gene lookup returns CDR1 SGHRS and CDR2 YFSETQ. The length of the CDR3 is 15 residues.

The CDR3 coding sequence is TGTGCCAGCAAACCCCTAGAGGGGGAGGACAATGAGCAGTTCTTC. As protein: CASKPLEGEDNEQFF. V is TRBV6-1 and J is TRBJ2-1; possibly TRBD1 or TRBD2 for D (6 bases each). Between the trimmed V and J ends, which lost 7 bases and 5 bases, there was a span of 18 bases. CDR1 is MNHNS, CDR2 SASEGT, per germline. The CDR3 sequence is 15 residues long.

This CDR3 is CASSTVQETQYF. In DNA form, the CDR3 reads TGTGCCAGCAGTACAGTCCAAGAGACCCAGTACTTC. V and J are TRBV6-5 and TRBJ2-5, with D unclear. The CDR3 covers 12 residues. Germline CDR1 MNHEY, CDR2 SVGAGI. The V and J ends lost 5 bases and 1 base respectively, with 5 bases between them.